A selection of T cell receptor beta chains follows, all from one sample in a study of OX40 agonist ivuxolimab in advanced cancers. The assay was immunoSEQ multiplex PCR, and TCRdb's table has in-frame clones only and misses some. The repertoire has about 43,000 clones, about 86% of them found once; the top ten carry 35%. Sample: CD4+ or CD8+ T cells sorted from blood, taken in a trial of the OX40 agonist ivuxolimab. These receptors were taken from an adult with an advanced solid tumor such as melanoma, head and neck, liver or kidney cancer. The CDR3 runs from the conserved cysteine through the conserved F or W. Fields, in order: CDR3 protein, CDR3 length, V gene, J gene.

CASSLSSSGSRSTDTQYF	18	TRBV5-1	TRBJ2-3
CASTRSWNGDNEQFF	15	TRBV5-1	TRBJ2-1
CASSRGSADTQYF	13	TRBV27	TRBJ2-3
CASSFGSSYEQYF	13	TRBV6-6	TRBJ2-7
CASSLVEDTEAFF	13	TRBV5-6	TRBJ1-1
CAWNPGASGYTF	12	TRBV30	TRBJ1-2
CSVEKLGAYNEQFF	14	TRBV29-1	TRBJ2-1
CASSGTGGYGYTF	13	TRBV6-5	TRBJ1-2
CSGQGENYGYTF	12	TRBV29-1	TRBJ1-2
CASSPAEDTGVEKLFF	16	TRBV5-1	TRBJ1-4
CASSLGAGEAYEQYF	15	TRBV5-1	TRBJ2-7
CATSREWDWDGDEQFF	16	TRBV15	TRBJ2-1
CASSHPDAYIQYF	13	TRBV5-4	TRBJ2-4
CASSTGLAGVTDTQYF	16	TRBV5-1	TRBJ2-3
CASSILRGRVNYGYTF	16	TRBV19	TRBJ1-2
CAWSGEGAGGTDTQYF	16	TRBV30	TRBJ2-3
CASSLETSGGVAQYF	15	TRBV5-4	TRBJ2-3
CATSRTGPDEQYF	13	TRBV15	TRBJ2-7
CASSQAVWGRETQYF	15	TRBV14	TRBJ2-5
CSVGGVTDTQYF	12	TRBV29-1	TRBJ2-3
CASSRQGAISNEQFF	15	TRBV6-6	TRBJ2-1
CASSLASDRVWETQYF	16	TRBV7-8	TRBJ2-5
CASSLEGTGNQPQHF	15	TRBV7-8	TRBJ1-5
CASSPGTGTYEQYF	14	TRBV9	TRBJ2-7
CASSLRGSGGYTF	13	TRBV5-1	TRBJ1-2
CASSALTGEGNEQFF	15	TRBV6-1	TRBJ2-1
CASSSSGRAENIQYF	15	TRBV6-1	TRBJ2-4
CASSHPGTRAPDTQYF	16	TRBV5-1	TRBJ2-3
CASSPRTSSYNEQFF	15	TRBV7-6	TRBJ2-1
CASSERTGANVLTF	14	TRBV14	TRBJ2-6
CASSPIDTDTQYF	13	TRBV18	TRBJ2-3
CASSLSGQRADTQYF	15	TRBV28	TRBJ2-3
CASSIRGGSSTDTQYF	16	TRBV19	TRBJ2-3